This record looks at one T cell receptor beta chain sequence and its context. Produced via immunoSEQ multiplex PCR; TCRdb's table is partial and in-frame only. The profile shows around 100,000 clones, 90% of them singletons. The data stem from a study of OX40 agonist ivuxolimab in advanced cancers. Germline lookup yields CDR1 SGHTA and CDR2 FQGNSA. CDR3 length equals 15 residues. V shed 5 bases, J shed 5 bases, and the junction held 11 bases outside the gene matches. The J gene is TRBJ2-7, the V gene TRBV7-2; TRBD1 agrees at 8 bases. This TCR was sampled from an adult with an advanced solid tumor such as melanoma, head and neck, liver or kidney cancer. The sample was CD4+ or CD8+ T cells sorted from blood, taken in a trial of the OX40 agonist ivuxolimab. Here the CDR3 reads CASSVGPTGAHEQYF. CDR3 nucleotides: TGTGCCAGCAGCGTAGGACCGACAGGGGCGCACGAGCAGTACTTC.